This entry features one TCR beta chain sequence. What it binds is not known. The data derive from a study of OX40 agonist ivuxolimab in advanced cancers. Turning to the study itself: Patients received intravenous ivuxolimab every 2 weeks at 0.01 to 10 mg/kg. Overall study findings and caveats: Some patients who did not respond also had low normalized T-cell clonal expansion. Those patients achieving a partial response at 0.1-3.0 mg/kg showed among the lowest clonal expansion.

The CDR3 contains 14 residues. Germline assignment: CDR1 SGHTA and CDR2 FQGTGA. Trimming removed 1 base from V and 3 bases from J; junction bases left unmatched: 3. Sequencing used immunoSEQ multiplex PCR; TCRdb keeps in-frame clones, though not all of them. The data hold some 120,000 clones, with 85% to 95% observed a single time. This clonotype was sampled from an adult with an advanced solid tumor such as melanoma, head and neck, liver or kidney cancer. The rearrangement uses TRBV7-3 and TRBJ2-7; 7 nucleotides match TRBD2. Sequences were derived from CD4+ or CD8+ T cells sorted from blood, sampled in a trial of the OX40 agonist ivuxolimab. CDR3 sequence reads: CASSLSGSFYEQYF. The DNA of the CDR3 is TGTGCCAGCAGCTTAAGCGGGAGTTTCTACGAGCAGTACTTC.